The entry below describes one TCR beta chain. This clonotype was detected ten times or more. Its antigen specificity is not known. Base qualities were left out, and no much larger clone turns up one base away. The CDR3 sequence holds 16 residues, the cysteine and phenylalanine included. Solely the CDR3 DNA is kept, with 48 bases framed from the first base. The V end loses 0 bases and the J end loses 8 bases, and a stretch of 19 bases separates them. The germline V gene provides CDR1 SGDLS and CDR2 YYNGEE. Unfractionated whole blood was collected in Tempus Blood RNA tubes, and total RNA was extracted from that blood. Four or five healthy volunteers acted as controls for TCR sequencing and had blood drawn at day 0, 2 weeks and 6 weeks. Library generation was performed with 5' RACE. For sequencing, an Illumina MiSeq was employed. Library preparation attached unique molecular identifiers to individual cDNA molecules for quantitative, reproducible TCR counting. As for how the authors treated the data: Samples had a median of roughly 99,000 TCRs, with a range from roughly 20,000 to 700,000. V, J and CDR3 annotation of the TCR reads was performed with the Decombinator software suite. For the PS versus PT1 abundance plots, all samples were subsampled to the same number of TCRs (28,000). Expanded TCRs were defined as absent before sensitization and observed at least eight times at the 2-week time point. In TCRdb, the public reads were trimmed at Q25 with fastp and aligned with MiXCR, with productive beta chains retained. Rows are combined by CDR3 protein, so each entry shows the most common genes and DNA. These V and J calls originate from TCRdb's pipeline instead of the authors' own analysis. Here the sample has about 140,000 distinct CDR3 sequences; about 4% occur a single time. Over 1.3% of the sample lies in the top ten.

The data belong to a study of human T cells and chemical hapten exposure (dated by TCRdb to the early 2020s). Study-level background: Libraries were pooled for sequencing, and per-sample TCR yields varied mainly because of small differences in library volumes within the pool. For every blood RNA sample, sequencing covered both the TCR alpha and TCR beta chains. In alopecia patients, the study followed how the peripheral blood TCR repertoire changed in vivo over primary and secondary sensitization to diphenylcyclopropenone (DPC), a hapten. Here is what the overall study found, with its caveats: DPC sensitization did not change the number of TCRs with a frequency above 1 in 1000, and there was no evidence of changes in global repertoire structure. Repeated subsampling changed both the strength of the expansion versus patch-test correlation and the threshold at which the correlation became significant.

This clonotype originated in a female donor in good health. Recombination joined TRBV9 with TRBJ2-3; the D segment is perhaps TRBD1 or TRBD2, each sharing 6 matched bases. CDR3 reads: CASSVVNGGPRGTQYF. The base sequence is TGTGCCAGCAGCGTAGTTAACGGGGGCCCGAGGGGTACGCAGTATTTT.